Each of the 20 T cell receptor beta chains below was sequenced from the same sample in a study of CD8 T cells in ankylosing spondylitis. These TCRs are of unknown antigen specificity. Each CDR3 protein gets one entry after TCRdb re-called the 5' RACE reads with MiXCR. The repertoire consists of roughly 670,000 distinct CDR3 sequences, with around 19% occurring once and the leading ten covering 15% to 20%. Points from the study as a whole: About 8 highly homologous variants made up a TCR beta motif that seemed to typify ankylosing spondylitis blood.

The sample consisted of blood, either unsorted or a sorted T cell fraction (not recorded which). Receptors originate from a male donor with ankylosing spondylitis.

This clonotype was seen only a few times. This rearrangement joins TRBV5-6 to TRBJ1-4; D is unresolved. The length of the CDR3 is 13 residues. V lost 3 bases to trimming and J lost 8 bases, with 11 bases between them. The germline V gene has CDR1 SGHDT and CDR2 YYEEEE. The CDR3 spells CASSSREGEKLFF. The CDR3 nucleotides are TGTGCCAGCAGCTCCCGGGAGGGCGAAAAACTGTTTTTT.

The V call is TRBV12-3 or TRBV12-4, the J call TRBJ2-2; 7 nucleotides agree with TRBD2. J lost 6 bases, V lost 5 bases, and 6 bases had no gene match. This CDR3 contains 14 residues. The chain's CDR3 is CASSRSAGAGELFF. The CDR3 region has the DNA TGTGCCAGCAGTCGAAGCGCGGGGGCCGGGGAGCTGTTTTTT.

Only a few counts were recorded for this clonotype. The chain links TRBV29-1 to TRBJ1-1; TRBD1 is a possible D gene (5 bases). This CDR3 is built from 14 residues. In germline, CDR1 is SQVTM, CDR2 ANQGSEA. V was pared by 5 bases and J by 3 bases, with 16 bases between. CDR3 DNA sequence: TGCAGCGTTTTCGAACAGGCTTTTGACACTGAAGCTTTCTTT. As protein: CSVFEQAFDTEAFF.

J is TRBJ1-1 and V is TRBV29-1; no firm D call. With 5 bases removed from V and 0 bases from J, the gap between germline ends came to 16 bases. This CDR3 has 15 residues. Germline V gene data show CDR1 as SQVTM and CDR2 as ANQGSEA. The CDR3 DNA reads as TGCAGCGTTCCCTCGCGGCAGCCCATGAACACTGAAGCTTTCTTT. This gives the protein CSVPSRQPMNTEAFF.

The rearrangement joins TRBV12-3 or TRBV12-4 to TRBJ1-1, with 7 positions matching TRBD1. V shed 6 bases, J shed 3 bases, and the junction held 16 bases outside the gene matches. The CDR3 is 17 amino acids. CDR3 DNA: TGTGCCAGCAGGGGGACGGGACAGACCTCAAGCTACACTGAAGCTTTCTTT. Its protein product is CASRGTGQTSSYTEAFF.

The chain links TRBV12-3 or TRBV12-4 to TRBJ2-1; the match to TRBD2 covers 10 bases. V dropped 2 bases and J dropped 7; count of bases not matched to a gene: 8. CDR3 length equals 16 residues. CDR3 protein: CASSLSLAGVPNEQFF. DNA for the CDR3: TGTGCCAGCAGTTTAAGTCTAGCGGGAGTTCCAAATGAGCAGTTCTTC.

The rearrangement joins TRBV20-1 to TRBJ2-7; D perhaps matches TRBD1 (6 bases). The ends were cut back, 5 bases at V and 1 base at J, with 12 bases in the middle. The CDR3 totals 13 residues. CDR1 is DFQATT, CDR2 SNEGSKA, per germline (reference sequence). In nucleotides, the CDR3 is TGCAGTGCTGGGGGCGTCCGTTCCTACGAGCAGTACTTC. Encoded protein: CSAGGVRSYEQYF.

V and J are TRBV5-1 and TRBJ2-2, with D unresolved. Between the trimmed V and J ends, which lost 2 bases and 3 bases, there was a span of 14 bases. The CDR3 spans 16 residues. The germline V gene encodes CDR1 SGHRS and CDR2 YFSETQ. The DNA for the CDR3 is TGCGCCAGCAGCTTTAGGGTCGGCCAATACACCGGGGAGCTGTTTTTT. Translated: CASSFRVGQYTGELFF.

The rearrangement uses TRBV5-1 and TRBJ2-1; 8 nucleotides match TRBD2. V shed 4 bases, J shed 9 bases, and the junction held 12 bases outside the gene matches. The CDR3 consists of 15 residues. Germline assignment: CDR1 SGHRS and CDR2 YFSETQ. The CDR3 bases are TGCGCCAGCAGCCTAAGCGGGAGCGTTTCGTTTGAGCAGTTCTTC. Its translation is CASSLSGSVSFEQFF.

This clonotype was seen repeatedly, ten times or more. The rearrangement links TRBV12-3 or TRBV12-4 to TRBJ2-1, with TRBD1 matching 10 bases. The CDR3 has 15 residues. Trimming removed 5 bases from V and 6 bases from J; junction bases left unmatched: 7. The CDR3 loop reads CASSHGQGVGNEQFF. The DNA of the CDR3 is TGTGCCAGCAGTCACGGACAGGGGGTCGGCAATGAGCAGTTCTTC.

This clonotype came up a few times. The CDR3 DNA sequence: TGTGCCAGCAGCGAGACAGGGGGCGGTGGGAACACTGAAGCTTTCTTT. Amino acids: CASSETGGGGNTEAFF. The genes are TRBV28 and TRBJ1-1; TRBD1 matches 10 bases. V shed 6 bases and J 1 base; nucleotides not matched to a gene: 8. The CDR3 covers 16 residues. CDR1 MDHEN and CDR2 SYDVKM come from the germline V gene.

This chain connects TRBV6-5 to TRBJ2-5; TRBD1 agrees at 8 bases. This CDR3 contains 16 residues. Trimming cost V 0 bases and J 4 bases; bases outside gene matches: 7. CDR1 and CDR2 (germline): MNHEY, SVGAGI. CDR3 sequence reads: CASSYSSGGSRETQYF. CDR3 DNA sequence: TGTGCCAGCAGTTACTCCTCAGGGGGCTCCAGAGAGACCCAGTACTTC.

V and J are TRBV10-3 and TRBJ2-1; D is possibly TRBD2 (6 bases). Germline CDR1 and CDR2: ENHRY and SYGVKD. This CDR3 is built from 13 residues. Trimming removed 7 bases at V and 8 bases at J, with 15 bases between. The chain's CDR3 is CAITEDGGYEQFF. In DNA, the CDR3 is TGTGCCATCACCGAGGACGGGGGATATGAGCAGTTCTTC.

This clonotype was observed a few times. The V and J genes are TRBV28 and TRBJ2-5; TRBD2 matches 15 bases. This CDR3 is built from 18 residues. V lost 4 bases, J lost 2 bases, and 8 bases stayed unmatched. In germline, CDR1 is MDHEN, CDR2 SYDVKM. CDR3 bases: TGTGCCAGCAGTTCCCCGGGGACTAGCGGGAGGACTCAAGAGACCCAGTACTTC. Translated, it gives CASSSPGTSGRTQETQYF.

This clonotype was seen a few times. This chain links TRBV25-1 with TRBJ1-1; a weak D match, TRBD1 (5 bases). Looked up from germline, CDR1 is MGHDK and CDR2 is SYGVNS. CDR3 length equals 13 residues. The CDR3, as DNA: TGTGCTAGTACAACCGGGACTCTCGTCGGGGCTTTCTTT. Translated: CASTTGTLVGAFF.

The chain links TRBV29-1 to TRBJ2-1, with D possibly being TRBD2 (5 bases). This CDR3 contains 17 residues. The germline gives CDR1 SQVTM, CDR2 ANQGSEA. Trimming pared 3 bases from V and 0 bases from J, leaving 18 bases between. The CDR3 nucleotides read TGCAGCGTTGACAGCGGCGGAAGGGCCAACTCCTACAATGAGCAGTTCTTC. Translating gives CSVDSGGRANSYNEQFF.

The J gene is TRBJ2-1, the V gene TRBV29-1; 10 nucleotides agree with TRBD2. The trim removed 0 bases at V and 9 bases at J, leaving 23 bases unmatched. From germline, CDR1 is SQVTM and CDR2 ANQGSEA. This CDR3 region has 20 residues. The CDR3 sequence: CSVEDTLGSGRAGMGGEQFF. As DNA, the CDR3 is TGCAGCGTTGAAGATACTCTGGGGAGCGGGAGGGCTGGGATGGGGGGTGAGCAGTTCTTC.

This chain links TRBV5-5 with TRBJ1-2; D unclear. Looked up from germline, CDR1 is SGHKS and CDR2 is YYEKEE (reference sequence). This CDR3 spans 15 amino acids. The V gene lost 6 bases and the J gene lost 4 bases, with 19 bases spanning the gap. CDR3 sequence reads: CASNFGLGPPYGYTF. The CDR3 DNA reads TGTGCCAGCAACTTTGGGTTGGGCCCTCCCTATGGCTACACCTTC.

CDR3 in DNA: TGTGCCAGCAGCCCGCCTAGTGCGGATGAGCAGTTCTTC. This codes for CASSPPSADEQFF. The rearrangement uses TRBV7-9 and TRBJ2-1, with D unclear. CDR1 SEHNR and CDR2 FQNEAQ come from the germline V gene (reference sequence). The CDR3 is made up of 13 amino acids. Trimming shortened V by 5 bases and J by 8 bases, and 13 bases separated the two germline ends.

The chain combines TRBV7-8 with TRBJ1-3; D call uncertain. Germline V gene lookup returns CDR1 SGHVS and CDR2 FQNEAQ. The V end was cut by 6 bases, the J end by 0 bases, with 6 bases between. The CDR3 consists of 13 residues. CDR3 DNA: TGTGCCAGCAGTACTAGCTCTGGAAACACCATATATTTT. Translated, it gives CASSTSSGNTIYF.